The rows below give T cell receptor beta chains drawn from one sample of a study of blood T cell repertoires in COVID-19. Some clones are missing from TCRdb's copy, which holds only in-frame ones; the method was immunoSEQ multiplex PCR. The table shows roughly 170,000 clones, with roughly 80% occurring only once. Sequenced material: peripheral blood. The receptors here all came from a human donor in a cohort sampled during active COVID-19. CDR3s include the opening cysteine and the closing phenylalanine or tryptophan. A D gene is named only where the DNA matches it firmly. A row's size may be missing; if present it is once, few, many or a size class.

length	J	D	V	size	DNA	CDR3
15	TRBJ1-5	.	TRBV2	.	TGTGCCAGCAGTGAAGAACAGGGCTTCAATCAGCCCCAGCATTTT	CASSEEQGFNQPQHF
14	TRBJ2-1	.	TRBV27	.	TGTGCCAGCAGTTTAATACAGGGCTACAATGAGCAGTTCTTC	CASSLIQGYNEQFF
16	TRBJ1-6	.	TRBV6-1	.	TGTGCCAGCAGTGCCGGCACAGGGAACTTGGGTTCACCCCTCCACTTT	CASSAGTGNLGSPLHF
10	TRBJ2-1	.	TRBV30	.	TGTGCCTGGAGTTCTCCTGAGCAGTTCTTC	CAWSSPEQFF
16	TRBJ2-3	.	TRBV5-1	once	TGCGCCAGCAGCTTGGGGTCGGGGACTAGCACAGATACGCAGTATTTT	CASSLGSGTSTDTQYF
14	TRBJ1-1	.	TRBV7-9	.	TGTGCCAGCAGCCCCCCCAGGGTTGGCACTGAAGCTTTCTTT	CASSPPRVGTEAFF
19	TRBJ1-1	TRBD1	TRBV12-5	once	TGTGCTAGTGGTTTGGTATTAGGCTCTATGGGGACAGTGAACACTGAAGCTTTCTTT	CASGLVLGSMGTVNTEAFF
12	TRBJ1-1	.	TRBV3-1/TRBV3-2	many	TGTGCCAGCAGCCAATCGGGCACTGAAGCTTTCTTT	CASSQSGTEAFF
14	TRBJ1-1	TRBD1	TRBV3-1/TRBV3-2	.	TGTGCCAGCAGCCAACCGGGACAGGGACGGGAAGCTTTCTTT	CASSQPGQGREAFF
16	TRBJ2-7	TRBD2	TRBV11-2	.	TGTGCCAGCAGCTTACGGATACTAGCGGGGGGATACGAGCAGTACTTC	CASSLRILAGGYEQYF